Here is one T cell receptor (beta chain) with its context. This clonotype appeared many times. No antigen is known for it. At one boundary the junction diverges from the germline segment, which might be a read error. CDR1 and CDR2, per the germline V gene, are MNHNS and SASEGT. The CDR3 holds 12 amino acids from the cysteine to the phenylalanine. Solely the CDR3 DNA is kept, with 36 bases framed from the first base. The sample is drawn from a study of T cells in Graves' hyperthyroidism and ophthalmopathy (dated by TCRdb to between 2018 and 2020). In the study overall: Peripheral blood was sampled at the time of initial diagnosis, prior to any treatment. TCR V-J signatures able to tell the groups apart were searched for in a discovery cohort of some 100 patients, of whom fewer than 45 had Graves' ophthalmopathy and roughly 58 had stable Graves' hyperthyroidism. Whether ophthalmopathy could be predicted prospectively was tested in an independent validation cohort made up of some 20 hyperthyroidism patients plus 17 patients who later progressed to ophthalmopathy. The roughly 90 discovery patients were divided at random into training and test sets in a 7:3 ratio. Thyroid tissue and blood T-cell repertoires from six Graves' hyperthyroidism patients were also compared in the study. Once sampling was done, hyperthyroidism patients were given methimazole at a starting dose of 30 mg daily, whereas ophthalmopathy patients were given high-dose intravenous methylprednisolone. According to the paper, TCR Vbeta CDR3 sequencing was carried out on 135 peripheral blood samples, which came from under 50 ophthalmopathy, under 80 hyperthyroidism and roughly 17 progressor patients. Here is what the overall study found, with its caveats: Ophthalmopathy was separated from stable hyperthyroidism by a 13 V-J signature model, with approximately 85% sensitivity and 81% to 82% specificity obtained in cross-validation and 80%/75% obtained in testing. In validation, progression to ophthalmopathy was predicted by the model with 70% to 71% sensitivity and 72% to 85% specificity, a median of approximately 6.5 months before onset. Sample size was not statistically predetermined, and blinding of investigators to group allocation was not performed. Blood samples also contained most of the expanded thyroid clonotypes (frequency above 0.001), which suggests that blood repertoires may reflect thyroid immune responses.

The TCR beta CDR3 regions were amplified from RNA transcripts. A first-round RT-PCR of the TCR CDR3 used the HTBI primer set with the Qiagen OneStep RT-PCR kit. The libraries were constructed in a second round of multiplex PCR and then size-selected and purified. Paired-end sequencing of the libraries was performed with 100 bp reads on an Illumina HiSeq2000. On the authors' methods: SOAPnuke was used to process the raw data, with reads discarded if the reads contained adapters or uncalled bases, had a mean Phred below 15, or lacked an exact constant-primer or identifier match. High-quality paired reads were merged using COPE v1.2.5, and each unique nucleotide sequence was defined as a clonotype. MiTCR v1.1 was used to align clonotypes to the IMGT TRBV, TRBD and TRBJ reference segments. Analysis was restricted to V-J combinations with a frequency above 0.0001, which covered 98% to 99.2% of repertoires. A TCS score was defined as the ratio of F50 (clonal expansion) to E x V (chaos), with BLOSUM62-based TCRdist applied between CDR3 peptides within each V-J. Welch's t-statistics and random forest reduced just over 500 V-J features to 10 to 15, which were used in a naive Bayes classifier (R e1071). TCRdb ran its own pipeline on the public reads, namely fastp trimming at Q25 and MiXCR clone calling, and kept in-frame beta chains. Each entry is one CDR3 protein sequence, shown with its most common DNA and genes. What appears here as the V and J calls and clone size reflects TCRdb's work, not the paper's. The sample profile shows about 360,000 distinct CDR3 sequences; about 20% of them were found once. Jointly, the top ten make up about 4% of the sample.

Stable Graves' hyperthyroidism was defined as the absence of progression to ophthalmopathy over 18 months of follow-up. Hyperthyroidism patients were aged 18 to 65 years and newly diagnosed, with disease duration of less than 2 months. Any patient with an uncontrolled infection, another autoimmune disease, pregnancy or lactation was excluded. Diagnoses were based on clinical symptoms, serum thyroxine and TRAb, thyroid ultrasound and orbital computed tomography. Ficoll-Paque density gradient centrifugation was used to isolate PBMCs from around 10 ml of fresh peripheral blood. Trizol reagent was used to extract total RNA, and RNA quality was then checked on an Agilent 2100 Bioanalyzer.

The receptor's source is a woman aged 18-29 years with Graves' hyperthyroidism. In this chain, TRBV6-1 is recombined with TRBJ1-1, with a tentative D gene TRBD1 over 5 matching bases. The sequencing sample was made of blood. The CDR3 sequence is CASSEGLTKAFF. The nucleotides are TGTGCCAGCAGTGAGGGGCTAACAAAAGCCTTCTTT.